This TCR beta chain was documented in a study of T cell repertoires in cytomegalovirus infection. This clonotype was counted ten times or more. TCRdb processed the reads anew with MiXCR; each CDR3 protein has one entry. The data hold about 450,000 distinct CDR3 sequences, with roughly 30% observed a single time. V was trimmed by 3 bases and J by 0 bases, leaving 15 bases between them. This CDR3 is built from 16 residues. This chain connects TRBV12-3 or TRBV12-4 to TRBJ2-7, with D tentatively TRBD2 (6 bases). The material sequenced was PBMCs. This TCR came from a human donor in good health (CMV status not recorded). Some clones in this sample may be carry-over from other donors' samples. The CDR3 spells CASSFTAGLSSYEQYF. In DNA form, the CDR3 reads TGTGCCAGCAGTTTCACGGCGGGACTGAGCTCCTACGAGCAGTACTTC.